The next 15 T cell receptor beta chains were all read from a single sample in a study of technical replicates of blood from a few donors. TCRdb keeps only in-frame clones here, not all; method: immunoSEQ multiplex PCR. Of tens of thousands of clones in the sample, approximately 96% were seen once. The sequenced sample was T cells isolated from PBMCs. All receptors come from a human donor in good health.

In DNA, the CDR3 is TGTGCCAGCAGCCACCGGACAGTCGTCCCACCGCAGGACACTGAAGCTTTCTTT. Its translation: CASSHRTVVPPQDTEAFF. The chain carries TRBV11-2 and TRBJ1-1; a weak D match, TRBD1 (6 bases). Germline assignment: CDR1 SGHAT and CDR2 FQNNGV. V was clipped by 5 bases and J by 3 bases, with 25 bases between them. There are 18 residues in the CDR3.

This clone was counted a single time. The chain's CDR3 is CAWSPEGEQYF. The CDR3 bases are TGTGCCTGGAGCCCAGAGGGTGAGCAGTACTTC. The V gene is TRBV30, the J gene TRBJ2-7; maybe TRBD2 (5 bases). This CDR3 is built from 11 residues. Germline CDR1 GTSNPN, CDR2 SVGIG (reference sequence). The V end lost 3 bases, the J end lost 7 bases, and 10 bases lay between the germline ends.

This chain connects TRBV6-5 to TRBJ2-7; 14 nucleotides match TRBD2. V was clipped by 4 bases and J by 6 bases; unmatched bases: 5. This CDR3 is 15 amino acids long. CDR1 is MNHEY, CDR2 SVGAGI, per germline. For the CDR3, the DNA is TGTGCCAGCAGTTTCGGGACTAGCGGGAGCGGCGAGCAGTACTTC. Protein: CASSFGTSGSGEQYF.

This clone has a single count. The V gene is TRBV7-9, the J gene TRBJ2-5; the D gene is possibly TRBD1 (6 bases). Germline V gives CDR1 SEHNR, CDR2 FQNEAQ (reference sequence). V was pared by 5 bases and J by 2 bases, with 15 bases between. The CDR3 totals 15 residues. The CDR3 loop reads CASSRGQTTQETQYF. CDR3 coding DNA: TGTGCCAGCAGCCGTGGACAGACAACGCAAGAGACCCAGTACTTC.

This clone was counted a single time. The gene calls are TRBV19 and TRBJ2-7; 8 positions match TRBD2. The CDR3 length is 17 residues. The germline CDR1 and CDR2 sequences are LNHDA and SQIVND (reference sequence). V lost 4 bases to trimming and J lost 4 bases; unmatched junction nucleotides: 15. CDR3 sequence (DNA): TGTGCCAGTAGTACTGGACTAAACGGACTAGCCGGATACGAGCAGTACTTC. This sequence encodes CASSTGLNGLAGYEQYF.

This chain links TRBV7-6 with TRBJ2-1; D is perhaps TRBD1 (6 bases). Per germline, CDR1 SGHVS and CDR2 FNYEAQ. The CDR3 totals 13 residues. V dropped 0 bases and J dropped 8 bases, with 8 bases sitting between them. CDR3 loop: CASSLARGDEQFF. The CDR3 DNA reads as TGTGCCAGCAGCTTAGCCAGGGGAGATGAGCAGTTCTTC.

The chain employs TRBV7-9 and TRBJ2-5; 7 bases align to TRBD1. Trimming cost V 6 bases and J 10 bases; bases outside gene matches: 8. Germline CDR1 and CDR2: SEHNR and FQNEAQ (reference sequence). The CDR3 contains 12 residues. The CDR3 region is CASRPTGVSQYF. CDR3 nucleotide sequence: TGTGCCAGCAGGCCAACAGGGGTGAGCCAGTACTTC. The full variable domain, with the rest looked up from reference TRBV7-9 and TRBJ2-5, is DTGVSQNPRHKITKRGQNVTFRCDPISEHNRLYWYRQTLGQGPEFLTYFQNEAQLEKSRLLSDRFSAERPKGSFSTLEIQRTEQGDSAMYLCASRPTGVSQYFGPGTRLLVL.

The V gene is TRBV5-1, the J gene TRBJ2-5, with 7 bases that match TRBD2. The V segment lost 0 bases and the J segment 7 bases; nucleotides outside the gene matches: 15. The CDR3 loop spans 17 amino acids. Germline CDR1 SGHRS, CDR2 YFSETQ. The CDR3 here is CASSLGTGLTMSRTQYF. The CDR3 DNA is TGCGCCAGCAGCTTGGGGACGGGACTAACTATGTCAAGGACCCAGTACTTC.

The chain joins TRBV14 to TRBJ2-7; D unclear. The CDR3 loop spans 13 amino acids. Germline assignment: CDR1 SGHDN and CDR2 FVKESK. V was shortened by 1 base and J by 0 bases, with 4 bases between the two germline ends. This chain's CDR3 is CASSQAPSYEQYF. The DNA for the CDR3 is TGTGCCAGCAGCCAAGCTCCCTCCTACGAGCAGTACTTC.

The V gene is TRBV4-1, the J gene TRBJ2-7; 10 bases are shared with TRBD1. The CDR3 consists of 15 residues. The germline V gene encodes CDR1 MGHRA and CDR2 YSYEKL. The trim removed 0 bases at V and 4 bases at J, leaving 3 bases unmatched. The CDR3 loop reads CASSQDSGQGYEQYF. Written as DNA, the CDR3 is TGCGCCAGCAGCCAAGATTCGGGACAGGGGTACGAGCAGTACTTC.

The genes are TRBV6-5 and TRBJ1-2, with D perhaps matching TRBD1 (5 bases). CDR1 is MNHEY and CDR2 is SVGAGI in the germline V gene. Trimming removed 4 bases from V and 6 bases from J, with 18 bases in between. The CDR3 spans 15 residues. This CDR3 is CASSWSREGGDGYTF. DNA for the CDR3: TGTGCCAGCAGTTGGAGCAGGGAGGGTGGGGATGGCTACACCTTC.

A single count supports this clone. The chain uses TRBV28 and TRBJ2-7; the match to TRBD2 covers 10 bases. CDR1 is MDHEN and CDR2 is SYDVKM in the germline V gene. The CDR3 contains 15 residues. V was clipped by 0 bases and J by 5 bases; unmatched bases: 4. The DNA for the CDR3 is TGTGCCAGCAGTTTATGGGCTAGCGGGAGAAACGAGCAGTACTTC. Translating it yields CASSLWASGRNEQYF.

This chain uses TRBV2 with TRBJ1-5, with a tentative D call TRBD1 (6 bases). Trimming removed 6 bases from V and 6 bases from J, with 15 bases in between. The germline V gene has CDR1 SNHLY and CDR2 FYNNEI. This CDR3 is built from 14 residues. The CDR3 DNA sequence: TGTGCCAGCAGCCCAGGGAGGGGGGGTCAGCCCCAGCATTTT. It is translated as CASSPGRGGQPQHF.

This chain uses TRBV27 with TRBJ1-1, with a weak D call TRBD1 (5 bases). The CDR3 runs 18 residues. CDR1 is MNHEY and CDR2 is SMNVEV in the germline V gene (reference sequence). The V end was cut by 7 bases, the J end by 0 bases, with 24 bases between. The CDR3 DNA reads TGTGCCAGCACCAGAAATCAGGGCGTCTTTCTAATGAACACTGAAGCTTTCTTT. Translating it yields CASTRNQGVFLMNTEAFF.

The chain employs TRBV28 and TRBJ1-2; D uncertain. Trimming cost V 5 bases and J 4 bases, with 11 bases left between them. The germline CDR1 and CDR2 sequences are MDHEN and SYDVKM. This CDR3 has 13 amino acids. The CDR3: CASSLLRGYGYTF. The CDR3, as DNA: TGTGCCAGCAGTCTCCTCCGAGGCTATGGCTACACCTTC.